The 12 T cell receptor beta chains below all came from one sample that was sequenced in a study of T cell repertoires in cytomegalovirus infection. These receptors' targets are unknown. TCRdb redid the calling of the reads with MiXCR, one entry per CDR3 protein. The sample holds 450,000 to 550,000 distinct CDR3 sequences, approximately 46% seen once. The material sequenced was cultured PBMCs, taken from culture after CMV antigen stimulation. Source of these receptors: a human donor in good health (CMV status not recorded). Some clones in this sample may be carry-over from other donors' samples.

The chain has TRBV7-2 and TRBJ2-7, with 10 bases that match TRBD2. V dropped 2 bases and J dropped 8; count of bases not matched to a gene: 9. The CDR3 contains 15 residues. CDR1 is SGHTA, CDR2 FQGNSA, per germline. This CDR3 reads CASSLYASGSVKQYF. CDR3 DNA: TGTGCCAGCAGCTTATATGCTAGCGGGAGCGTAAAGCAGTACTTC.

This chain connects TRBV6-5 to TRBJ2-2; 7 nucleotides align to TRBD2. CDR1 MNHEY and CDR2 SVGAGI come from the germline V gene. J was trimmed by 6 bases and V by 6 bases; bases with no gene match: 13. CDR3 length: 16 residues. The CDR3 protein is CASRKGFAGEAGELFF. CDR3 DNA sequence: TGTGCCAGCAGGAAGGGGTTCGCGGGAGAGGCCGGGGAGCTGTTTTTT.

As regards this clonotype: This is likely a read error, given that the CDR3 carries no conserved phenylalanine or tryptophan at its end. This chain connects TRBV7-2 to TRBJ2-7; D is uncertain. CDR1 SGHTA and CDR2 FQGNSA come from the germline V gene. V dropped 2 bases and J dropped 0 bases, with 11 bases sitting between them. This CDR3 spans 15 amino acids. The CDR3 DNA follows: TGTGCCAGCAGCTTACTGGCGGACGGCTCCTACGAGCAGTACTTA. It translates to CASSLLADGSYEQYL.

The CDR3 loop is CASGLASGSSDTQYF. The CDR3 coding sequence is TGTGCCAGCGGTTTGGCTAGCGGGAGTTCAGATACGCAGTATTTT. The chain uses TRBV7-4 and TRBJ2-3; 10 bases agree with TRBD2. V was clipped by 8 bases and J by 4 bases; unmatched bases: 9. The germline CDR1 and CDR2 sequences are SGHVT and SQSDAQ. This CDR3 has 15 residues.

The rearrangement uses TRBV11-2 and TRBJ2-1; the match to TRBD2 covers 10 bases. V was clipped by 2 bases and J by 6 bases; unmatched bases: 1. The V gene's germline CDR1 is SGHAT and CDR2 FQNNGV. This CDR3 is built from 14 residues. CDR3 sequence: CASSLRTSGNEQFF. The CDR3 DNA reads TGTGCCAGCAGCTTAAGGACTAGCGGCAATGAGCAGTTCTTC.

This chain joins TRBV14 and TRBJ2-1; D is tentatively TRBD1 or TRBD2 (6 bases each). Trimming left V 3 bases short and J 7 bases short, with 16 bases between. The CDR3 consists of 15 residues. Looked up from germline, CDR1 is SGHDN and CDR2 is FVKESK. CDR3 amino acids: CASSHPRGLSNEQFF. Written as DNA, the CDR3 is TGTGCCAGCAGCCACCCCCGGGGGCTTTCTAATGAGCAGTTCTTC.

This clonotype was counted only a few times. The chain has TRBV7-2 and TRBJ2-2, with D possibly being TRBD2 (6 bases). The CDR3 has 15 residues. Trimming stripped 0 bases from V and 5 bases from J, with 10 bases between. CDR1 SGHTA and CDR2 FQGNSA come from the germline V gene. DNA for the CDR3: TGTGCCAGCAGCTTAGCGCTGGGGGGTACCGGGGAGCTGTTTTTT. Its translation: CASSLALGGTGELFF.

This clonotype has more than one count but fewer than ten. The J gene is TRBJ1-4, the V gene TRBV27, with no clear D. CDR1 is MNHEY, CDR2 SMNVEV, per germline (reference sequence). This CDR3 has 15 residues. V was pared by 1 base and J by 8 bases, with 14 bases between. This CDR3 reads CASSLFAVSREKLFF. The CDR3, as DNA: TGTGCCAGCAGTTTATTTGCAGTGTCTCGGGAAAAACTGTTTTTT.

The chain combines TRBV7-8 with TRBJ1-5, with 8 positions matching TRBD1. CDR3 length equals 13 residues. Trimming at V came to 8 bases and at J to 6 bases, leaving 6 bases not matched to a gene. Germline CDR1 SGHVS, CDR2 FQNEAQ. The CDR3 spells CASGTGGRQPQHF. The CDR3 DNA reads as TGTGCCAGCGGAACAGGGGGACGTCAGCCCCAGCATTTT.

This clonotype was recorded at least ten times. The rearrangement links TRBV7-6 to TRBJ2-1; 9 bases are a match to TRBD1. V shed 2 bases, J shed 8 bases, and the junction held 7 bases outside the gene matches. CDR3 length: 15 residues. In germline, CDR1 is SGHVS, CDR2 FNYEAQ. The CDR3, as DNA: TGTGCCAGCAGCTTAACTAACAGGGGGCTGGATGAGCAGTTCTTC. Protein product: CASSLTNRGLDEQFF.

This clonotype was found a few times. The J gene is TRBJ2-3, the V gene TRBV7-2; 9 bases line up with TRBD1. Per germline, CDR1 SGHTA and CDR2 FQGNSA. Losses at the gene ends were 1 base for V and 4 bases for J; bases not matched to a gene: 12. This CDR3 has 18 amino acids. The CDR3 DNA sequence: TGTGCCAGCAGCTTAGAAATCCCGGGACAGGGTGTCGCAGATACGCAGTATTTT. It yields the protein CASSLEIPGQGVADTQYF.

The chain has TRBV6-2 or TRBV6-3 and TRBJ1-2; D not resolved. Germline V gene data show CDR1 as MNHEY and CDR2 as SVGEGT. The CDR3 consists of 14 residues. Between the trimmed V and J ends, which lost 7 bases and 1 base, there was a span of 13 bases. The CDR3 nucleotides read TGTGCCAGCACCTACGGACTCATTAACTATGGCTACACCTTC. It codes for CASTYGLINYGYTF.